The 12 T cell receptor beta chains listed next were all sequenced from one sample in a study of CD8 T cell repertoires and HIV-1 epitope variants. Which antigens these TCRs recognize remains unknown. Clones were sequenced by immunoSEQ multiplex PCR, and TCRdb holds only the in-frame ones, with some missing. The sample lists about 5,300 clones; 65% to 80% were seen once. The source material was cultured CD8+ T cells derived from PBMCs. The receptors originated from a male donor with HIV.

This chain connects TRBV11-1 to TRBJ1-1, with no clear D. Trimming took off 6 bases at V and 1 base at J, with 9 bases between the two ends. The CDR3 runs 13 residues. Germline CDR1 and CDR2: SGHAT and FQDESV (reference sequence). CDR3 DNA sequence: TGTGCCAGCAGTTACTCATCGAACACTGAAGCTTTCTTT. This encodes CASSYSSNTEAFF.

The chain recombines TRBV28 with TRBJ1-5; D unclear. The CDR3 contains 17 residues. The germline CDR1 and CDR2 sequences are MDHEN and SYDVKM. The V gene lost 5 bases and the J gene lost 0 bases, with 17 bases spanning the gap. CDR3 residues: CASSQGNRAVSNQPQHF. For the CDR3, the DNA is TGTGCCAGCAGTCAAGGGAATCGGGCAGTTAGCAATCAGCCCCAGCATTTT.

The CDR3 DNA reads TGCAGTGCGAGGGAAGGGGATGAGCAGTTCTTC. Its translation is CSAREGDEQFF. The chain uses TRBV20-1 and TRBJ2-1; D is possibly TRBD1 or TRBD2 (5 bases each). Germline V gene sequence: CDR1 DFQATT, CDR2 SNEGSKA (reference sequence). The CDR3 sequence is 11 residues long. The V and J ends lost 6 bases and 8 bases respectively, with 11 bases between them.

By sample fraction, this clone is large. Germline and junction disagree at one end, which may indicate a read error. The V gene is TRBV27, the J gene TRBJ2-7, with D possibly called TRBD1 or TRBD2 (5 bases each). The CDR3 consists of 16 residues. CDR1 is MNHEY, CDR2 SMNVEV, per germline (reference sequence). The CDR3 bases are TGTGCCAGCAGTGTATCCTCCGGGACGGTGTCCTACGAGCAGTACTTC. Protein: CASSVSSGTVSYEQYF.

The chain joins TRBV4-3 to TRBJ1-2; 8 bases are a match to TRBD1. V lost 0 bases and J lost 4; bases outside the gene matches: 10. CDR1 is LGHNA and CDR2 is YSLEER in the germline V gene. The CDR3 is 17 amino acids. DNA of the CDR3: TGCGCCAGCAGCCAAGATTGGACCCCAGGGGGCGGCTATGGCTACACCTTC. It codes for CASSQDWTPGGGYGYTF.

V gene TRBV28 combines with J gene TRBJ1-1, with D unclear. Germline-derived CDR1 and CDR2 are MDHEN and SYDVKM. CDR3 length equals 14 residues. V lost 5 bases and J lost 2, with 12 bases in between. Here the CDR3 reads CASSPFERNTEAFF. The CDR3, as DNA: TGTGCCAGCAGTCCGTTCGAGCGAAACACTGAAGCTTTCTTT.

CDR3 residues: CASSQLISGNTEAFF. The CDR3 DNA is TGCGCCAGCAGCCAACTAATCTCAGGAAACACTGAAGCTTTCTTT. The genes are TRBV4-1 and TRBJ1-1; D not certain. The CDR3 contains 15 residues. V lost 2 bases, J lost 2 bases, and 12 bases lay in between. Germline values: CDR1 MGHRA, CDR2 YSYEKL.

The rearrangement uses TRBV27 and TRBJ2-1; TRBD2 matches at 9 bases. V lost 2 bases to trimming and J lost 9 bases; unmatched junction nucleotides: 5. The CDR3 contains 14 residues. Per the germline V gene, CDR1 is MNHEY and CDR2 is SMNVEV (reference sequence). Written as DNA, the CDR3 is TGTGCCAGCAGTTTAGGTCTAGCGGGAAGTGAGCAGTTCTTC. It codes for CASSLGLAGSEQFF.

The rearrangement links TRBV19 to TRBJ2-3; D possibly corresponds to TRBD1 (5 bases). The germline V and J ends were trimmed by 5 bases and 0 bases, with 12 bases remaining between them. The CDR3 is 15 amino acids. Germline values: CDR1 LNHDA, CDR2 SQIVND (reference sequence). The chain's CDR3 is CASSLQESSTDTQYF. The CDR3 DNA reads as TGTGCCAGTAGTTTACAGGAATCTAGCACAGATACGCAGTATTTT.

J is TRBJ1-2 and V is TRBV27; D gene ambiguous. With 2 bases removed from V and 5 bases from J, the gap between germline ends came to 18 bases. The CDR3 is 16 amino acids. Germline assignment: CDR1 MNHEY and CDR2 SMNVEV (reference sequence). The CDR3 nucleotides are TGTGCCAGCAGTTTAAATCCCATCCCGGGAGTATATGGCTACACCTTC. Protein sequence: CASSLNPIPGVYGYTF.

The chain couples TRBV7-2 to TRBJ2-7; 7 bases are a match to TRBD2. Germline V gene lookup returns CDR1 SGHTA and CDR2 FQGNSA. V dropped 3 bases and J dropped 2; count of bases not matched to a gene: 10. The CDR3 consists of 16 residues. In DNA, the CDR3 is TGTGCCAGCAGCTTCCCACTAGCGAGCAACCCCTACGAGCAGTACTTC. It translates to CASSFPLASNPYEQYF. The whole variable domain, filled in from reference TRBV7-2 and TRBJ2-7, reads GAGVSQSPSNKVTEKGKDVELRCDPISGHTALYWYRQSLGQGLEFLIYFQGNSAPDKSGLPSDRFSAERTGGSVSTLTIQRTQQEDSAVYLCASSFPLASNPYEQYFGPGTRLTVT.

The chain carries TRBV2 and TRBJ2-5; 10 bases map to TRBD2. The DNA end is a closer match to TRBJ2-7, so the J assignment may be wrong. This CDR3 is 13 amino acids long. The germline CDR1 and CDR2 sequences are SNHLY and FYNNEI. The CDR3 bases are TGTGCCAGCAGTCTAGCGGGAGTCCCCGAGCAGTACTTC. It translates to CASSLAGVPEQYF.